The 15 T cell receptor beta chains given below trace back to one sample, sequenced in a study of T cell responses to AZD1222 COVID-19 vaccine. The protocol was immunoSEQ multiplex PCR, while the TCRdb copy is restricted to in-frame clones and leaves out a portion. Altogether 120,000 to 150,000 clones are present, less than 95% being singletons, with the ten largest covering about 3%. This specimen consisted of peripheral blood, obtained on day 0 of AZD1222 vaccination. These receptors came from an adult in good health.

The CDR3 is CASSQDRVRQPQHF. CDR3 sequence (DNA): TGTGCCAGCAGCCAAGACAGGGTACGCCAGCCCCAGCATTTT. V usage is TRBV2 and J usage is TRBJ1-5, with 7 positions matching TRBD1. The CDR3 consists of 14 residues. Germline values: CDR1 SNHLY, CDR2 FYNNEI. After removal of 6 bases from V and 7 bases from J, the junction contained 9 bases not matched to a gene.

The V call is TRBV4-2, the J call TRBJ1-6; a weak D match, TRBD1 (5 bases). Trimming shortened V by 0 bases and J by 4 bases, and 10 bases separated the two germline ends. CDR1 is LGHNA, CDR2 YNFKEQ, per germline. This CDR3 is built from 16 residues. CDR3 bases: TGTGCCAGCAGCCAAGATCGGGCAGGGTATAATTCACCCCTCCACTTT. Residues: CASSQDRAGYNSPLHF.

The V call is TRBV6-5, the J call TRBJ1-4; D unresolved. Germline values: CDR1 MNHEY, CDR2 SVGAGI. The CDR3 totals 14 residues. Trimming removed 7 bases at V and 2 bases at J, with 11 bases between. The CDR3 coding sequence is TGTGCCAGCACCACGTGGCCTACTAATGAAAAACTGTTTTTT. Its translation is CASTTWPTNEKLFF.

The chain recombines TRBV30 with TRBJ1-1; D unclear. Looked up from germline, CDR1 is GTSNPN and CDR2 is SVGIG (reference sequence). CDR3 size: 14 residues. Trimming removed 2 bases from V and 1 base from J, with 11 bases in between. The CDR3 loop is CAWSRVGQNTEAFF. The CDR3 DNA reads TGTGCCTGGAGTCGGGTAGGCCAGAACACTGAAGCTTTCTTT.

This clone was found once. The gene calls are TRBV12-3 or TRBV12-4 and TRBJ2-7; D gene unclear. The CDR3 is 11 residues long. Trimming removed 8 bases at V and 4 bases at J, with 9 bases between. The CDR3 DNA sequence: TGTGCCAGCCACCTAGAATACGAGCAGTACTTC. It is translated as CASHLEYEQYF.

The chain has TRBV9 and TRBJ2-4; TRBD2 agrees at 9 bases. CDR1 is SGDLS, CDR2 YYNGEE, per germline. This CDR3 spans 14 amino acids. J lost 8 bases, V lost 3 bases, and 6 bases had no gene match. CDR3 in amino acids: CASSARTSVDIQYF. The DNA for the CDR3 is TGTGCCAGCAGCGCCCGGACTAGCGTTGACATTCAGTACTTC.

The CDR3 reads CAAGAANTEAFF. DNA of the CDR3: TGTGCTGCGGGCGCGGCGAACACTGAAGCTTTCTTT. The gene calls are TRBV5-4 and TRBJ1-1, with D unresolved. The CDR3 runs 12 residues. Germline CDR1 is SGHNT and CDR2 is YYREEE (reference sequence).

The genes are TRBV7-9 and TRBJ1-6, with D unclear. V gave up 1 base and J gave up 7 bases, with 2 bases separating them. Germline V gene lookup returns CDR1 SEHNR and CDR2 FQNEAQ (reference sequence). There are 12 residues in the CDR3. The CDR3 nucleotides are TGTGCCAGCAGCTTAGGCAATTCACCCCTCCACTTT. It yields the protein CASSLGNSPLHF.

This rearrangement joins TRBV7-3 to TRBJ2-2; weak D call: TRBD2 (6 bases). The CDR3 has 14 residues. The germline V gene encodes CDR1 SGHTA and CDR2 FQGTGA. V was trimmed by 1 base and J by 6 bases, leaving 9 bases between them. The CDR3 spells CASSLMTSAGELFF. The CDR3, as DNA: TGTGCCAGCAGCTTAATGACTAGTGCCGGGGAGCTGTTTTTT.

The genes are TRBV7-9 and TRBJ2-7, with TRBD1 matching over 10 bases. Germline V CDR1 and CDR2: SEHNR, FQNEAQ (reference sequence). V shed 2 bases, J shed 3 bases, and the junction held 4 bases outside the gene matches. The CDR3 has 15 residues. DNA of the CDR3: TGTGCCAGCAGCTTATATGGGGACAGGGGCTACGAGCAGTACTTC. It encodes CASSLYGDRGYEQYF.

CDR3 in DNA: TGTGCCAGCAGCTTAACGCCGACAGGGTTCAGCAATCAGCCCCAGCATTTT. It encodes CASSLTPTGFSNQPQHF. The rearrangement joins TRBV7-2 to TRBJ1-5; TRBD1 aligns across 7 bases. With 2 bases clipped from V and 1 base from J, the junction kept 8 bases outside the gene matches. The CDR3 consists of 17 residues. Germline CDR1 and CDR2: SGHTA and FQGNSA.

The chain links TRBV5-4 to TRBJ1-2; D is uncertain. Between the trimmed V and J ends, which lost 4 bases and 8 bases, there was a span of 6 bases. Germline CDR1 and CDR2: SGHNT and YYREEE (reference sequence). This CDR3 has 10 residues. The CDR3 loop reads CASSLLGYTF. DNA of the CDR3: TGTGCCAGCAGCCTCCTCGGCTACACCTTC.

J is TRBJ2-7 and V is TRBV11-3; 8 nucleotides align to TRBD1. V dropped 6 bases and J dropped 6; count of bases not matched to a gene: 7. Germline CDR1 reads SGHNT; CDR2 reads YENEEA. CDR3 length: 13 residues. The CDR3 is CASSRRTGFEQYF. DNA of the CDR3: TGTGCCAGCAGTAGACGGACAGGGTTCGAGCAGTACTTC.

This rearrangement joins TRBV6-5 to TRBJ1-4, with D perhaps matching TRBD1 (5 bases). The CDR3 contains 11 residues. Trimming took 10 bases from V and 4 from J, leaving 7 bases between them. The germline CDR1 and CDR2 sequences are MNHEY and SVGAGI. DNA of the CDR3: TGTGCCACCGGGGGTAATGAAAAACTGTTTTTT. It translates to CATGGNEKLFF.

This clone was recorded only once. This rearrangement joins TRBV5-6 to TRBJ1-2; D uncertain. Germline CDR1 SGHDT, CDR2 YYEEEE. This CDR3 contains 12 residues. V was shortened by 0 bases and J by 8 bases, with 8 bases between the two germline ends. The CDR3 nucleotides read TGTGCCAGCAGCTTGGATCGGGCGGGCTACACCTTC. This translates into CASSLDRAGYTF.